A single sample gave rise to the 23 T cell receptor beta chains below, sequenced in a study of T cells in Graves' hyperthyroidism and ophthalmopathy. Amplified regions were TCR beta CDR3 sequences from RNA transcripts. First-round RT-PCR of the TCR CDR3 relied on the HTBI primer set. From the multiplex PCR reads, TCRdb called clonotypes with MiXCR, one entry per CDR3 protein. Of a few hundred thousand distinct CDR3 sequences listed, more than 15% are singletons. The material sequenced was blood. These receptor sequences come from a woman in her late teens or twenties with Graves' hyperthyroidism.

Many counts were recorded for this clonotype. V and J are TRBV12-3 or TRBV12-4 and TRBJ1-6; D gene ambiguous. Trimming removed 3 bases at V and 10 bases at J, with 10 bases between. The CDR3 has 13 amino acids. CDR3 bases: TGTGCCAGCAGTTTGGGGTACCGATCACCCCTCCACTTT. As protein: CASSLGYRSPLHF.

The chain links TRBV5-1 to TRBJ2-3, with TRBD2 matching over 8 bases. Germline CDR1 is SGHRS and CDR2 is YFSETQ. The length of the CDR3 is 17 residues. V lost 2 bases, J lost 2 bases, and 10 bases stayed unmatched. CDR3 nucleotide sequence: TGCGCCAGCAGCTTCTTCGGGAGGGCTGCGAACACAGATACGCAGTATTTT. It specifies CASSFFGRAANTDTQYF.

DNA for the CDR3: TGTGCCAGCGAGACAGGGGGGGGCATTGGGAACATTCAGTACTTC. Protein product: CASETGGGIGNIQYF. The rearrangement joins TRBV28 to TRBJ2-4; 9 bases line up with TRBD1. The germline V gene encodes CDR1 MDHEN and CDR2 SYDVKM. J was trimmed by 7 bases and V by 8 bases; bases with no gene match: 12. The CDR3 is made up of 15 amino acids.

This clonotype came up a few times. V usage is TRBV24-1 and J usage is TRBJ2-2; D might be TRBD1 or TRBD2, each matching 5 bases. The germline V gene encodes CDR1 KGHDR and CDR2 SFDVKD. V dropped 4 bases and J dropped 9 bases, with 14 bases sitting between them. CDR3 length: 14 residues. The CDR3 DNA reads as TGTGCCACCAGTGACGGGACGGACATAAGGGAGCTGTTTTTT. Its protein is CATSDGTDIRELFF.

The rearrangement joins TRBV14 to TRBJ2-7, with 16 bases aligning to TRBD2. CDR3 length equals 16 residues. Trimming at V came to 4 bases and at J to 4 bases, leaving 4 bases not matched to a gene. The germline V gene has CDR1 SGHDN and CDR2 FVKESK. The CDR3 DNA sequence: TGTGCCAGCAGCCCAGGGACTAGCGGGAGGGTTTACGAGCAGTACTTC. It translates to CASSPGTSGRVYEQYF.

At least ten counts were recorded for this clonotype. This sequence joins TRBV11-3 and TRBJ2-1, with TRBD2 matching over 9 bases. The trim removed 1 base at V and 9 bases at J, leaving 10 bases unmatched. The CDR3 has 16 residues. Germline CDR1 is SGHNT and CDR2 is YENEEA. CDR3 nucleotide sequence: TGTGCCAGCAGCTTAGTTTCTAGCGGGGCCCAGGGTGAGCAGTTCTTC. Its translation is CASSLVSSGAQGEQFF.

The chain carries TRBV14 and TRBJ2-2; tentative D call: TRBD1 (6 bases). CDR3 length: 16 residues. V was clipped by 4 bases and J by 5 bases, with 17 bases between them. Germline V lookup: CDR1 SGHDN, CDR2 FVKESK. The CDR3 nucleotides read TGTGCCAGCAGCCCCGTACAGGGCTCGATTACCGGGGAGCTGTTTTTT. Translating it yields CASSPVQGSITGELFF.

This clonotype appeared many times. The chain employs TRBV24-1 and TRBJ1-1, with TRBD1 as a possible D gene (5 bases). The CDR3 is 16 residues long. The germline V gene encodes CDR1 KGHDR and CDR2 SFDVKD. Trimming took 2 bases from V and 1 from J, leaving 13 bases between them. CDR3 protein: CATSDSRRGENTEAFF. The CDR3 region has the DNA TGTGCCACCAGTGATTCCCGGCGGGGGGAGAACACTGAAGCTTTCTTT.

This clonotype was picked up a small number of times. The chain joins TRBV20-1 to TRBJ2-7, with 7 bases that match TRBD1. J lost 4 bases, V lost 6 bases, and 6 bases had no gene match. The V gene's germline CDR1 is DFQATT and CDR2 SNEGSKA (reference sequence). The CDR3 consists of 12 residues. In nucleotides, the CDR3 is TGCAGTGCCTCCGGGACAGAGTACGAGCAGTACTTC. The encoded protein is CSASGTEYEQYF.

This clonotype was counted many times. The chain recombines TRBV6-6 with TRBJ2-7; tentatively, D is TRBD1 (6 bases). The CDR3 is 14 amino acids. Germline V lookup: CDR1 MNHNY, CDR2 SVGAGI (reference sequence). V was cut by 2 bases and J by 3 bases, with 11 bases left in between. The CDR3 region is CASSYGGSGYEQYF. Written as DNA, the CDR3 is TGTGCCAGCAGTTACGGGGGCTCGGGCTACGAGCAGTACTTC.

This clonotype was counted ten times or more. V and J are TRBV12-3 or TRBV12-4 and TRBJ2-7, with D possibly being TRBD1 or TRBD2 (6 bases each). The CDR3 sequence is 14 residues long. V was pared by 3 bases and J by 3 bases, with 12 bases between. CDR3 sequence: CASSFGGGLYEQYF. CDR3 in DNA: TGTGCCAGCAGTTTTGGAGGGGGTCTCTACGAGCAGTACTTC.

The chain is built from TRBV9 and TRBJ2-3; D gene unclear. The germline gives CDR1 SGDLS, CDR2 YYNGEE. The length of the CDR3 is 12 residues. V lost 4 bases, J lost 6 bases, and 9 bases lay in between. The CDR3 DNA reads TGTGCCAGCAGCCTAACACGTGATACGCAGTATTTT. As protein: CASSLTRDTQYF. Complete variable domain (other parts from reference TRBV9 and TRBJ2-3): DSGVTQTPKHLITATGQRVTLRCSPRSGDLSVYWYQQSLDQGLQFLIQYYNGEERAKGNILERFSAQQFPDLHSELNLSSLELGDSALYFCASSLTRDTQYFGPGTRLTVL.

Turning to this clonotype: This may come from a read error, since a much larger clone is one base off. V gene TRBV10-3 combines with J gene TRBJ2-7; D unclear. V gave up 6 bases and J gave up 4 bases, with 25 bases separating them. This CDR3 spans 17 amino acids. CDR1 and CDR2 (germline): ENHRY, SYGVKD. CDR3 DNA sequence: TGTGCCATCAGCTCCTCCAGTACACTAACGGCTTCTTACGAGCAGTACTTC. Encoded protein: CAISSSSTLTASYEQYF.

This clonotype was counted ten times or more. The chain recombines TRBV6-2 or TRBV6-3 with TRBJ2-5; the D gene is possibly TRBD1 (6 bases). The CDR3 sequence is 16 residues long. Germline V gene sequence: CDR1 MNHEY, CDR2 SVGEGT. The ends were cut back, 5 bases at V and 4 bases at J, with 20 bases in the middle. The CDR3 loop is CASSRPLGGRLETQYF. The CDR3 region has the DNA TGTGCCAGCAGTCGGCCCCTTGGGGGCAGATTAGAGACCCAGTACTTC.

With regard to this clonotype: The junction does not match germline at one end; this may be a read error. The J gene is TRBJ1-1, the V gene TRBV2; possibly TRBD1 for D (5 bases). CDR1 is SNHLY, CDR2 FYNNEI, per germline. The CDR3 loop spans 14 amino acids. The CDR3 region has the DNA TGTGCCAGCAGTGAAGTTCCGAGGGGAGGGCCTCCTTTATTT. Amino acid sequence: CASSEVPRGGPPLF.

As to this clonotype: One base away lies a much larger clone, so this may be a sequencing read error. The chain combines TRBV5-1 with TRBJ2-4; tentative D call: TRBD2 (5 bases). CDR1 is SGHRS and CDR2 is YFSETQ in the germline V gene. Trimming stripped 0 bases from V and 5 bases from J, with 15 bases between. This CDR3 has 16 residues. In nucleotides, the CDR3 is TGCGCCAGCAGCTTGGAACAGAGGAGGCTTCAAAACATTCAGTACTTC. Protein sequence: CASSLEQRRLQNIQYF.

V gene TRBV9 combines with J gene TRBJ1-2; 8 nucleotides line up with TRBD1. The germline CDR1 and CDR2 sequences are SGDLS and YYNGEE. The CDR3 totals 15 residues. V trimming: 4 bases; J trimming: 2 bases; junction bases outside the gene matches: 7. The CDR3 DNA is TGTGCCAGCAGCCCCCGGACAGGGCTGAACTATGGCTACACCTTC. Its translation: CASSPRTGLNYGYTF. Combining the CDR3 with reference TRBV9 and TRBJ1-2 gives the whole variable domain DSGVTQTPKHLITATGQRVTLRCSPRSGDLSVYWYQQSLDQGLQFLIQYYNGEERAKGNILERFSAQQFPDLHSELNLSSLELGDSALYFCASSPRTGLNYGYTFGSGTRLTVV.

This clonotype has a handful of counts. The chain couples TRBV24-1 to TRBJ2-1; a weak D match, TRBD1 (7 bases). Germline CDR1 KGHDR, CDR2 SFDVKD. The ends were cut back, 3 bases at V and 14 bases at J, with 22 bases in the middle. The CDR3 extends over 15 amino acids. The CDR3 region has the DNA TGTGCCACCAGTGATGCCTCAGGGGGGACCAGTTCGAAGTTCTTC. It codes for CATSDASGGTSSKFF.

This clonotype has only a few counts. The chain has TRBV10-3 and TRBJ2-7; 14 bases agree with TRBD2. Germline CDR1 ENHRY, CDR2 SYGVKD. Germline trimming cut 6 bases from V and 3 bases from J; bases unmatched to any gene: 4. This CDR3 has 15 amino acids. CDR3 sequence: CAIRPGLAGDYEQYF. The DNA for the CDR3 is TGTGCCATCAGGCCGGGACTAGCGGGAGACTACGAGCAGTACTTC.

This clonotype was seen ten or more times. CDR3 in amino acids: CASSSYRGRNSYEQYF. CDR3 DNA sequence: TGTGCCAGCAGCTCCTACAGGGGCCGTAACTCCTACGAGCAGTACTTC. The chain has TRBV11-2 and TRBJ2-7, with 7 bases identical to TRBD1. The CDR3 runs to 16 residues. Germline-derived CDR1 and CDR2 are SGHAT and FQNNGV. J gave up 0 bases and V 4 bases, and 9 bases lay outside the gene matches.

This clonotype appeared many times. The chain carries TRBV5-5 and TRBJ2-1; D is perhaps TRBD1 (5 bases). This CDR3 region has 12 residues. Trimming stripped 4 bases from V and 5 bases from J, with 7 bases between. Germline CDR1 reads SGHKS; CDR2 reads YYEKEE (reference sequence). CDR3 sequence: CASSQTDNEQFF. The CDR3 nucleotides read TGTGCCAGCAGCCAGACAGACAATGAGCAGTTCTTC. Full variable domain (remainder filled in from reference TRBV5-5 and TRBJ2-1): DAGVTQSPTHLIKTRGQQVTLRCSPISGHKSVSWYQQVLGQGPQFIFQYYEKEERGRGNFPDRFSARQFPNYSSELNVNALLLGDSALYLCASSQTDNEQFFGPGTRLTVL.

The chain's CDR3 is CASRTDRDIGKLFF. CDR3 in DNA: TGCGCCAGCCGAACGGACAGGGATATTGGAAAACTGTTTTTT. V gene TRBV5-1 combines with J gene TRBJ1-4; 8 bases align to TRBD1. V shed 7 bases, J shed 10 bases, and the junction held 12 bases outside the gene matches. CDR3 length equals 14 residues. In germline, CDR1 is SGHRS, CDR2 YFSETQ.

The J gene is TRBJ2-7, the V gene TRBV5-1; possibly TRBD1 for D (5 bases). The CDR3 spans 14 residues. Germline V CDR1 and CDR2: SGHRS, YFSETQ. Trimming pared 3 bases from V and 4 bases from J, leaving 14 bases between. CDR3 DNA: TGCGCCAGCAGCTCCCGACAGTACAATTACGAGCAGTACTTC. This encodes CASSSRQYNYEQYF.